Listed below are T cell receptor beta chains from one sample, sequenced in a study of blood T cell repertoires in COVID-19. The data were produced by immunoSEQ multiplex PCR, yet TCRdb's version contains in-frame clones alone and is incomplete. This sample has about 130,000 clones, with about 87% found just once. Sequencing used peripheral blood. These receptors all stem from a human donor in a cohort sampled during active COVID-19. Both conserved end residues are part of each CDR3. Size values are once, few and many counts, or a class for expanded clones, and some rows have none.

cdr3_length v_call clone_size cdr3_aa
15 TRBV28 once CASRPAGGRYNEQFF
17 TRBV11-3 NA CASSSGGGRFNTDTQYF
14 TRBV6-1 few CASRGGQGVMTLHF
15 TRBV9 NA CASSVLAGGVNEQFF
19 TRBV10-1 NA CASSESTTVCLPQSDTQYF
14 TRBV24-1 NA CATSGQGGTDTQYF
18 TRBV5-4 NA CASSLAPGTPGLWAEQYF
15 TRBV15 NA CATSRDEGSGNTIYF
14 TRBV5-1 once CASSLEGVGQPQHF
15 TRBV19 NA CASNIRQGRTDTQYF
15 TRBV11-2 few CASSLGGDSIYGYTF
13 TRBV11-1 NA CASSLEVGDFPYF
15 TRBV14 NA CASSQENRGYNEQFF
13 TRBV12-3/TRBV12-4 NA CATSGTIGTEAFF
13 TRBV6-5 NA CASSGRGNQPQHF
14 TRBV29-1 NA CSGGTGTNTGELFF
13 TRBV5-1 NA CASGAGSGYGYTF
12 TRBV10-3 NA CAIRDKGNEQFF
15 TRBV2 NA CASSESPGQGSEAFF
16 TRBV13 NA CASSLGRGGRNYGYTF
15 TRBV27 NA CASSSPPLSDYGYTF
12 TRBV12-3/TRBV12-4 NA CASSFERVSQFF
17 TRBV27 few CASSLFPSGGPNNEQFF
15 TRBV15 NA CATSADRVGSEKLFF
13 TRBV30 NA CAWSLRVDQPQHF
16 TRBV9 NA CASSPQGSGGFNEQFF
15 TRBV7-2 NA CASSYTGSSYNEQFF
16 TRBV5-1 NA CASSLAWTGVSGKLFF
13 TRBV10-3 few CATSIAGGNEQFF
13 TRBV18 once CASSPELNNEQFF
14 TRBV5-1 NA CASRPGTGNYGYTF
14 TRBV6-5 NA CASSRTGDTYEQYF
14 TRBV29-1 NA CSVEAGGAGDTQYF
14 TRBV5-6 NA CASSLLGAGEKLFF
14 TRBV11-1 NA CASSSQGAYSPLHF
14 TRBV3-1/TRBV3-2 NA CASSQGQGSREAFF
15 TRBV24-1 NA CATSDPRTSGYTQYF
16 TRBV6-4 few CASSLGTSGSSGELFF
15 TRBV9 NA CASSVGGQGADTQYF
15 TRBV6-5 NA CASSPGQGGGQTQYF
15 TRBV4-1 NA CASSPGRGSNQPQHF
17 TRBV5-1 NA CASSIDRDLFTFYEQYF
17 TRBV27 NA CASRSGSGLAKDNEQFF
14 TRBV29-1 NA CSVGPGTGQETQYF
12 TRBV19 NA CASSIATPEAFF
16 TRBV5-1 NA CASSPVPLAGGYEQYF
14 TRBV12-5 NA CASGLAGDGGELFF
15 TRBV28 NA CASSPRTVEWETQYF
17 TRBV18 NA CASRGWPNKISPNEQFF
16 TRBV21-1 once CASSPPGSGSINEQFF
13 TRBV6-2/TRBV6-3 NA CASSYSAGFGYTF